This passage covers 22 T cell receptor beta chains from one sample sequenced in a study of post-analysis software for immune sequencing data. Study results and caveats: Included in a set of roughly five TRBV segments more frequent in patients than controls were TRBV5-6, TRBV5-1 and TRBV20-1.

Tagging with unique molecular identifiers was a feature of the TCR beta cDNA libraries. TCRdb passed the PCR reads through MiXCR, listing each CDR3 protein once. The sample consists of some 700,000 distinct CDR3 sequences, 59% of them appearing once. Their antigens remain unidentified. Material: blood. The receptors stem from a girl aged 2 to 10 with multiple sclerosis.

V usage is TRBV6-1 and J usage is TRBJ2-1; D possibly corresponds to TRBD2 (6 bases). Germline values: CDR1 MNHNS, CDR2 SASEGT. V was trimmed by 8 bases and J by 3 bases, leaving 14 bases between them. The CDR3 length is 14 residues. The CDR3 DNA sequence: TGTGCCAGCGGCGGGACGCCGAGCTACAATGAGCAGTTCTTC. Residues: CASGGTPSYNEQFF.

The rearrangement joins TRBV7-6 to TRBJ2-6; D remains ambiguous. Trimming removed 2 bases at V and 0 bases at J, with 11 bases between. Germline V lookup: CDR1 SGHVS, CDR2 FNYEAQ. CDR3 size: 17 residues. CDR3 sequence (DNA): TGTGCCAGCAGCTTAAGTGTTCCAAGCTCTGGGGCCAACGTCCTGACTTTC. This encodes CASSLSVPSSGANVLTF. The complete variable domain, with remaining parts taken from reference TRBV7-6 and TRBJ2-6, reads GAGVSQSPRYKVTKRGQDVALRCDPISGHVSLYWYRQALGQGPEFLTYFNYEAQQDKSGLPNDRFSAERPEGSISTLTIQRTEQRDSAMYRCASSLSVPSSGANVLTFGAGSRLTVL.

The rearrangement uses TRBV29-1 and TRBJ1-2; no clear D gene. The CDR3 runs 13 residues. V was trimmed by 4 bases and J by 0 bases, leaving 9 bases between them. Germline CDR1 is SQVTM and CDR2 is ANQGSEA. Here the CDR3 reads CSVAASANYGYTF. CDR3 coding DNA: TGCAGCGTTGCCGCCTCAGCTAACTATGGCTACACCTTC.

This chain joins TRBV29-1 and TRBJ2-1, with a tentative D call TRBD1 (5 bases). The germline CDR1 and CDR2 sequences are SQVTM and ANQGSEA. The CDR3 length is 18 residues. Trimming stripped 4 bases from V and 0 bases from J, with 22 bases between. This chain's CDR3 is CSVAPRKGPQSSYNEQFF. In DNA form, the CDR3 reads TGCAGCGTTGCCCCGCGGAAGGGGCCGCAGAGCTCCTACAATGAGCAGTTCTTC.

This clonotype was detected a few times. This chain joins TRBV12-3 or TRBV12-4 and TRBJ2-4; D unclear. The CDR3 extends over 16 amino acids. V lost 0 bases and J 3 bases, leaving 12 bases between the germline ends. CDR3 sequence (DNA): TGTGCCAGCAGTTTAGCCAGGATGGGGTACAAAAACATTCAGTACTTC. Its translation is CASSLARMGYKNIQYF.

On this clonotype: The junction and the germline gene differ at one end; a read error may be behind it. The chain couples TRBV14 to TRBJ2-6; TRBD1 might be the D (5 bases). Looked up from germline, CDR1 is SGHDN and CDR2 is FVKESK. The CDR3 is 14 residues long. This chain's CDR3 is CASSQNSGANVQTF. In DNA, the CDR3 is TGTGCCAGCAGCCAAAACTCTGGGGCCAACGTCCAGACTTTC.

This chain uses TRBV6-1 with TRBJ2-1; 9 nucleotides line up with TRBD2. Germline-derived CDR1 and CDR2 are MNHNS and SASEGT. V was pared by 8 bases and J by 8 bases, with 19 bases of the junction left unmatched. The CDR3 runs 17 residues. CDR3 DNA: TGTGCCAGCGACGAGATGATAGCGGGGGTCTGTTTTTATGAGCAGTTCTTC. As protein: CASDEMIAGVCFYEQFF.

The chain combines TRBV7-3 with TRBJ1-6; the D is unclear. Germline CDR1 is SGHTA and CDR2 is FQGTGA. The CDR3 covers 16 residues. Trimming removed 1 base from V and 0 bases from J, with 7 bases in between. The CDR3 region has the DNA TGTGCCAGCAGCTTAAAGGGAGGCTCCTATAATTCACCCCTCCACTTT. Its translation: CASSLKGGSYNSPLHF.

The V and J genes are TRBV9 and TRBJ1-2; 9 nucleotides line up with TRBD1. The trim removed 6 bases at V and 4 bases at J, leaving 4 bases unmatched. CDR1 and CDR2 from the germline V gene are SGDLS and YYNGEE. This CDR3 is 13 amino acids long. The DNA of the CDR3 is TGTGCCAGCACGAAGGACAGGGGCTATGGCTACACCTTC. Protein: CASTKDRGYGYTF.

The CDR3 region has the DNA TGCAGTGCTGCAGCCGCTATTAGCGGGGACTTAACCGGGGAGCTGTTTTTT. It specifies CSAAAAISGDLTGELFF. The chain joins TRBV20-1 to TRBJ2-2; 8 bases align to TRBD2. The CDR3 is 17 amino acids. The V segment lost 5 bases and the J segment 5 bases; nucleotides outside the gene matches: 16. Looked up from germline, CDR1 is DFQATT and CDR2 is SNEGSKA (reference sequence).

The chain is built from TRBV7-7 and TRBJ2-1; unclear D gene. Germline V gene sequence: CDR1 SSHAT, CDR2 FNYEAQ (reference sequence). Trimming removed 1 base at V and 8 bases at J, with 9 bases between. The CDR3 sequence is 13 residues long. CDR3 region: CASSLGLAHEQFF. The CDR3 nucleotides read TGTGCCAGCAGCTTAGGTCTGGCGCATGAGCAGTTCTTC.

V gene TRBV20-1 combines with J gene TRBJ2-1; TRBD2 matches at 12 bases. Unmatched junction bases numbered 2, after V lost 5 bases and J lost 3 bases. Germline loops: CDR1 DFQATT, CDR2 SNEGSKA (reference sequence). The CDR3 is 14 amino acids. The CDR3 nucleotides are TGCAGTGCTGCGACTAGCGGGAGCTACAATGAGCAGTTCTTC. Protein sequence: CSAATSGSYNEQFF.

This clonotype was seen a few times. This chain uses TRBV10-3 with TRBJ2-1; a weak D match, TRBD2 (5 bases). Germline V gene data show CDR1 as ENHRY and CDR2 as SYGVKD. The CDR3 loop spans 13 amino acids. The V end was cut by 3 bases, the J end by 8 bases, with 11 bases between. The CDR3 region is CAISDRTLDEQFF. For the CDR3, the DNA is TGTGCCATCAGTGACAGGACTCTGGATGAGCAGTTCTTC.

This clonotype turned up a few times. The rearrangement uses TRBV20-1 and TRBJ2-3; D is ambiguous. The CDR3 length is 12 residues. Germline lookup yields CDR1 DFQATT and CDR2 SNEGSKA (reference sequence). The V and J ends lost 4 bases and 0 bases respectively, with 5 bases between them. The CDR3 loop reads CSAKDSTDTQYF. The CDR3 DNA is TGCAGTGCTAAGGACAGCACAGATACGCAGTATTTT.

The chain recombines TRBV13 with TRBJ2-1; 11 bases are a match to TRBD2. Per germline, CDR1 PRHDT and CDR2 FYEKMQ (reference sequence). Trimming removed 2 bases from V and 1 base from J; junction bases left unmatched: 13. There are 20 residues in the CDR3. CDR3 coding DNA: TGTGCCAGCAGCTTACCCGTGTTAGCGGGGGGGTTTATATCCTACAATGAGCAGTTCTTC. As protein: CASSLPVLAGGFISYNEQFF.

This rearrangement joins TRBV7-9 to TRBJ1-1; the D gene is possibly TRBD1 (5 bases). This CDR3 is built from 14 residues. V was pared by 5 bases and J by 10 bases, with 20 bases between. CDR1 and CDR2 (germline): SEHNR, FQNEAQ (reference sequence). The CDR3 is CASSLGGVEAGAFF. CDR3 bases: TGTGCCAGCAGCCTGGGGGGGGTAGAAGCTGGAGCTTTCTTT.

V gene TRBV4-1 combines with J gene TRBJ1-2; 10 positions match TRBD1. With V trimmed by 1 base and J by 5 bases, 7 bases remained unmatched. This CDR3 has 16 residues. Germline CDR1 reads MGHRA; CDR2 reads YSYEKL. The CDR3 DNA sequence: TGCGCCAGCAGCCAAGGAACCGGGACAGGGGTTTATGGCTACACCTTC. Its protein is CASSQGTGTGVYGYTF.

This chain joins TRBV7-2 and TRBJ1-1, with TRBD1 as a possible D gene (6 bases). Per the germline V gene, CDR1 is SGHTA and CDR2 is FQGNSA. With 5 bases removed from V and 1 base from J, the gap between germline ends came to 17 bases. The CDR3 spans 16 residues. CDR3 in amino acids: CASSRDNVITNTEAFF. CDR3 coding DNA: TGTGCCAGCAGCCGGGACAATGTGATAACGAACACTGAAGCTTTCTTT.

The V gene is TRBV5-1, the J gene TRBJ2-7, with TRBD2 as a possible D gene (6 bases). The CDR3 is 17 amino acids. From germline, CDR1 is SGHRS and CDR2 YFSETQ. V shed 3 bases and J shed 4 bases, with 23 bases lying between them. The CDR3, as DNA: TGCGCCAGCAGCTCGATCGCCGCGGGGACGCCGAAATACGAGCAGTACTTC. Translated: CASSSIAAGTPKYEQYF.

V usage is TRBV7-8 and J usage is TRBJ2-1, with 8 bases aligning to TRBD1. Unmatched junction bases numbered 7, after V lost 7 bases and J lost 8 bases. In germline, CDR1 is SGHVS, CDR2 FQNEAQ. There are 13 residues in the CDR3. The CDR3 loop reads CASTGQGFDEQFF. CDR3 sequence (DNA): TGTGCCAGCACAGGACAGGGTTTCGATGAGCAGTTCTTC.

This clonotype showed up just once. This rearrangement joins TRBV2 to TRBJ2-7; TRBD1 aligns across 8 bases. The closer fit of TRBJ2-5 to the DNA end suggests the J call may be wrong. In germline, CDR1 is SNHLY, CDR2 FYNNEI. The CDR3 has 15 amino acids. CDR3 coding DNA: TGTGCCAGCAGTGAAGCGGGCAGGGGGCAGGAGACCCAGTACTTC. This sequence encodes CASSEAGRGQETQYF.

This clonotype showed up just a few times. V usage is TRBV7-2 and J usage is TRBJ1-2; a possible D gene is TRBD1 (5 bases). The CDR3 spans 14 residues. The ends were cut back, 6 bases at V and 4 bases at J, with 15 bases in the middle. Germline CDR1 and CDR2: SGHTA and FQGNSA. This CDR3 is CASRQSGGAYGYTF. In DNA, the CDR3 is TGTGCCAGCAGACAATCGGGGGGAGCCTATGGCTACACCTTC. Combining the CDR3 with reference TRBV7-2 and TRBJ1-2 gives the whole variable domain GAGVSQSPSNKVTEKGKDVELRCDPISGHTALYWYRQSLGQGLEFLIYFQGNSAPDKSGLPSDRFSAERTGGSVSTLTIQRTQQEDSAVYLCASRQSGGAYGYTFGSGTRLTVV.